This T cell receptor beta chain was obtained from a study of vaccination effects on CD4 cells after COVID-19. About this clone itself: The antigen is undetermined.

Findings and limits, study-wide: Whether induced by infection or by vaccine, clones showed marked clonal contraction late after vaccination.

TCRdb keeps only in-frame clones here, not all; method: immunoSEQ multiplex PCR. The sample yields 25,000 to 35,000 clones, approximately 70% seen once. Before sequencing, viral peptide pools were used by the ViraFEST assay to expand antigen-specific CD4+ T cells. Upon completion of 10 to 11 days in culture, CD4+ T cells were isolated. Of the BNT162b2 and mRNA-1273 vaccines, participants received two doses of one or the other. Having tested negative for nucleocapsid antibodies, the vaccine recipients showed no prior SARS-CoV-2 infection. They grew some 2 million PBMC in each well, adding 8.5 to 10 IU/ml IL-2 and around 10 ug/ml peptides. CDR3 length: 14 amino acids.

The chain uses TRBV21-1 and TRBJ2-7; the D call TRBD2 from the table was never checked on the DNA. TRBV21-1 is noted as a pseudogene. The sequenced sample was CD4+ T cells from PBMCs cultured with HCoV-229E spike peptides, obtained after COVID-19 vaccination. The origin of this receptor is a human donor who received a COVID-19 vaccine. In nucleotides, the CDR3 is TGTGCCAGCAGCAAGGGGTTGGACTCTTACGAGCAGTACTTC. It encodes CASSKGLDSYEQYF.